A single sample is the source of the 27 T cell receptor beta chains below, sequenced in a study of CD8 T cells in Susac syndrome. RNA totalling about 0.45 to 1 ug underwent reverse transcription with random hexamers. Using its own MiXCR run on the immunoSEQ multiplex PCR reads, TCRdb lists one record per CDR3 protein. The sample contains hundreds of thousands of distinct CDR3 sequences, roughly 81% of which appear only once. Sequenced: CD8+ T cells from PBMCs. These receptors all stem from a human donor with multiple sclerosis.

This chain uses TRBV4-1 with TRBJ2-2; D ambiguous. CDR1 MGHRA and CDR2 YSYEKL come from the germline V gene. This CDR3 has 13 residues. The V and J ends lost 7 bases and 4 bases respectively, with 10 bases between them. The CDR3 sequence: CASTLDLTGELFF. CDR3 nucleotide sequence: TGCGCCAGCACCCTGGACCTCACCGGGGAGCTGTTTTTT.

The gene calls are TRBV25-1 and TRBJ1-1; D is ambiguous. The CDR3 has 13 residues. Germline values: CDR1 MGHDK, CDR2 SYGVNS. V was pared by 4 bases and J by 0 bases, with 6 bases between. The CDR3 coding sequence is TGTGCCAGCAGTGTCTCGTTGAACACTGAAGCTTTCTTT. Protein sequence: CASSVSLNTEAFF.

In DNA, the CDR3 is TGTGCCAGCAGTTCTTCTACTAACTATGGCTACACCTTC. This gives the protein CASSSSTNYGYTF. The gene calls are TRBV6-5 and TRBJ1-2; D remains unclear. With 4 bases removed from V and 0 bases from J, the gap between germline ends came to 6 bases. The CDR3 sequence is 13 residues long. Germline lookup yields CDR1 MNHEY and CDR2 SVGAGI.

The chain carries TRBV12-3 or TRBV12-4 and TRBJ2-1, with 10 bases aligning to TRBD2. V shed 6 bases, J shed 9 bases, and the junction held 8 bases outside the gene matches. The CDR3 has 14 residues. CDR3 amino acids: CASSRGTSATEQFF. CDR3 DNA sequence: TGTGCCAGCAGCCGAGGGACTAGCGCGACTGAGCAGTTCTTC.

Written as DNA, the CDR3 is TGTGCCAGCAGCCAACTCATGGATACGCAGTATTTT. It yields the protein CASSQLMDTQYF. The V and J genes are TRBV27 and TRBJ2-3, with no clear D. Germline V gene data show CDR1 as MNHEY and CDR2 as SMNVEV (reference sequence). This CDR3 region has 12 residues. Trimming shortened V by 6 bases and J by 6 bases, and 10 bases separated the two germline ends.

The rearrangement joins TRBV27 to TRBJ1-6; weak D call: TRBD1 (5 bases). The germline V and J ends were trimmed by 7 bases and 5 bases, with 12 bases remaining between them. Germline V gene data show CDR1 as MNHEY and CDR2 as SMNVEV (reference sequence). This CDR3 contains 14 residues. The CDR3, as DNA: TGTGCCAGCAAACCCGGGACGGATAATTCACCCCTCCACTTT. As protein: CASKPGTDNSPLHF.

This chain links TRBV30 with TRBJ2-6; 9 nucleotides match TRBD1. The CDR3 is 15 residues long. With V trimmed by 4 bases and J by 1 base, 2 bases remained unmatched. The germline V gene encodes CDR1 GTSNPN and CDR2 SVGIG (reference sequence). Here the CDR3 reads CAWTGTGSGANVLTF. For the CDR3, the DNA is TGTGCCTGGACCGGGACAGGGTCTGGGGCCAACGTCCTGACTTTC.

This chain links TRBV9 with TRBJ2-3; D might be TRBD2 (6 bases). The V gene's germline CDR1 is SGDLS and CDR2 YYNGEE. Trimming left V 0 bases short and J 5 bases short, with 22 bases between. The CDR3 has 18 residues. The CDR3 coding sequence is TGTGCCAGCAGCGTAGCCGGGGAGGCCGGGAGATCGGTAGATACGCAGTATTTT. This sequence encodes CASSVAGEAGRSVDTQYF.

The gene calls are TRBV9 and TRBJ1-1; D not certain. Trimming took off 1 base at V and 0 bases at J, with 10 bases between the two ends. Germline values: CDR1 SGDLS, CDR2 YYNGEE. The CDR3 consists of 15 residues. The CDR3 bases are TGTGCCAGCAGCGTACGGAACAGCCTGAACACTGAAGCTTTCTTT. This gives the protein CASSVRNSLNTEAFF.

The chain links TRBV30 to TRBJ2-1; perhaps TRBD2 as D (6 bases). V was clipped by 2 bases and J by 6 bases, with 8 bases between them. The CDR3 is 12 residues long. Germline assignment: CDR1 GTSNPN and CDR2 SVGIG (reference sequence). The CDR3 DNA sequence: TGTGCCTGGAGTTGGGGGGTCAATGAGCAGTTCTTC. This gives the protein CAWSWGVNEQFF.

The V and J genes are TRBV4-1 and TRBJ2-1; tentatively, D is TRBD2 (6 bases). Germline V gives CDR1 MGHRA, CDR2 YSYEKL. The CDR3 has 15 residues. Trimming stripped 5 bases from V and 0 bases from J, with 11 bases between. In DNA form, the CDR3 reads TGCGCCAGCAGCGGTTTCGGGAGCTCCTACAATGAGCAGTTCTTC. The encoded protein is CASSGFGSSYNEQFF.

The chain uses TRBV28 and TRBJ1-5; 7 nucleotides line up with TRBD1. This CDR3 is built from 16 residues. The germline CDR1 and CDR2 sequences are MDHEN and SYDVKM. V was pared by 6 bases and J by 5 bases, with 13 bases of the junction left unmatched. The chain's CDR3 is CASSHHPGQGDQPQHF. For the CDR3, the DNA is TGTGCCAGCAGCCACCACCCGGGGCAGGGGGATCAGCCCCAGCATTTT.

The rearrangement uses TRBV27 and TRBJ2-7; TRBD2 agrees at 8 bases. The J segment lost 7 bases and the V segment lost 7 bases, leaving 12 bases of the junction unmatched. CDR1 MNHEY and CDR2 SMNVEV come from the germline V gene (reference sequence). CDR3 length: 14 residues. The CDR3 loop is CASTPGGATGEQYF. The DNA of the CDR3 is TGTGCCAGCACCCCCGGGGGGGCTACCGGGGAGCAGTACTTC.

The V gene is TRBV28, the J gene TRBJ2-7, with 11 bases aligning to TRBD1. CDR3 length equals 14 residues. J lost 7 bases, V lost 4 bases, and 6 bases had no gene match. Germline loops: CDR1 MDHEN, CDR2 SYDVKM. The CDR3 loop is CASSSGTGGWEQYF. The CDR3 nucleotides are TGTGCCAGCAGTTCCGGGACAGGGGGGTGGGAGCAGTACTTC.

V and J are TRBV30 and TRBJ1-5; D unresolved. V was cut by 2 bases and J by 3 bases, with 17 bases left in between. Germline CDR1 GTSNPN, CDR2 SVGIG (reference sequence). This CDR3 has 16 amino acids. The CDR3 nucleotides read TGTGCCTGGAGTACCGGTTTGGACCGCTACAATCAGCCCCAGCATTTT. Translating gives CAWSTGLDRYNQPQHF. The variable domain in full, completed from reference TRBV30 and TRBJ1-5, reads SQTIHQWPATLVQPVGSPLSLECTVEGTSNPNLYWYRQAAGRGLQLLFYSVGIGQISSEVPQNLSASRPQDRQFILSSKKLLLSDSGFYLCAWSTGLDRYNQPQHFGDGTRLSIL.

This rearrangement joins TRBV5-6 to TRBJ1-1, with a weak D call TRBD1 (5 bases). V lost 1 base to trimming and J lost 0 bases, with 13 bases between them. Looked up from germline, CDR1 is SGHDT and CDR2 is YYEEEE. The CDR3 loop spans 16 amino acids. The CDR3 region has the DNA TGTGCCAGCAGCTTGTGGGGGGTCTACATGAACACTGAAGCTTTCTTT. It yields the protein CASSLWGVYMNTEAFF.

V is TRBV27 and J is TRBJ2-3, with 9 nucleotides matching TRBD2. V gave up 5 bases and J gave up 1 base; unmatched junction bases: 7. CDR3 length equals 16 residues. Germline V gene data show CDR1 as MNHEY and CDR2 as SMNVEV (reference sequence). Here the CDR3 reads CASSPLRLAGTDTQYF. The DNA for the CDR3 is TGTGCCAGCAGTCCCCTCCGACTAGCGGGCACAGATACGCAGTATTTT.

The rearrangement uses TRBV27 and TRBJ2-7, with 10 bases fitting TRBD2. The germline V gene encodes CDR1 MNHEY and CDR2 SMNVEV (reference sequence). The junction had 13 bases not matched to a gene; V was cut back by 5 bases and J by 6 bases. This CDR3 is built from 16 residues. The CDR3 DNA follows: TGTGCCAGCAGTCCCACGGGGCTAGCGGGAGCAGTCGAGCAGTACTTC. Its protein product is CASSPTGLAGAVEQYF.

The V gene is TRBV30, the J gene TRBJ2-2; 8 nucleotides agree with TRBD2. Germline loops: CDR1 GTSNPN, CDR2 SVGIG (reference sequence). The CDR3 is made up of 15 amino acids. V dropped 4 bases and J dropped 5; count of bases not matched to a gene: 9. CDR3 protein: CAWNRGGRSTGELFF. The CDR3 DNA sequence: TGTGCCTGGAATCGTGGCGGGAGGTCTACCGGGGAGCTGTTTTTT.

This clonotype was seen just once. This chain links TRBV27 with TRBJ1-2, with TRBD1 as a possible D gene (6 bases). Trimming stripped 3 bases from V and 8 bases from J, with 19 bases between. CDR1 and CDR2 from the germline V gene are MNHEY and SMNVEV (reference sequence). The CDR3 runs 15 residues. CDR3 protein: CASSLQGRKSWGYTF. The CDR3 nucleotides read TGTGCCAGCAGTTTGCAGGGGAGGAAGTCATGGGGCTACACCTTC.

The rearrangement links TRBV10-3 to TRBJ1-3; D uncertain. Germline V gene lookup returns CDR1 ENHRY and CDR2 SYGVKD. CDR3 size: 15 residues. Between the trimmed V and J ends, which lost 3 bases and 3 bases, there was a span of 12 bases. The CDR3, as DNA: TGTGCCATCAGTGAAGCTGGAGTCGGTGGAAACACCATATATTTT. This gives the protein CAISEAGVGGNTIYF.

This clonotype was observed a single time. This chain joins TRBV9 and TRBJ2-7; 9 positions match TRBD2. Trimming took 4 bases from V and 6 from J; bases not matched to a gene: 14. The V gene's germline CDR1 is SGDLS and CDR2 YYNGEE. The CDR3 covers 16 residues. In DNA, the CDR3 is TGTGCCAGCAGCTCCGGTAGCGGGAGTGCCGCGCGCGAGCAGTACTTC. This sequence encodes CASSSGSGSAAREQYF.

This chain links TRBV27 with TRBJ2-1, with D perhaps matching TRBD2 (6 bases). Trimming removed 0 bases from V and 3 bases from J, with 9 bases in between. The CDR3 is 15 residues long. Germline V lookup: CDR1 MNHEY, CDR2 SMNVEV (reference sequence). CDR3 residues: CASSLSGSGYNEQFF. The DNA of the CDR3 is TGTGCCAGCAGTTTATCCGGGAGTGGCTACAATGAGCAGTTCTTC.

This clonotype was seen a handful of times. J is TRBJ2-3 and V is TRBV7-3, with a tentative D call TRBD1 (6 bases). Germline loops: CDR1 SGHTA, CDR2 FQGTGA. Trimming took off 5 bases at V and 5 bases at J, with 17 bases between the two ends. CDR3 size: 15 residues. This chain's CDR3 is CASSGRALGGDTQYF. The DNA of the CDR3 is TGTGCCAGCAGCGGCCGGGCCCTAGGGGGAGATACGCAGTATTTT.

The V gene is TRBV20-1, the J gene TRBJ1-1; D not resolved. The CDR3 has 12 amino acids. Per germline, CDR1 DFQATT and CDR2 SNEGSKA (reference sequence). Trimming cost V 3 bases and J 10 bases, with 15 bases left between them. CDR3 nucleotide sequence: TGCAGTGCTAGGGATCTCACCCTGGGAGCTTTCTTT. Encoded protein: CSARDLTLGAFF.

The CDR3, as DNA: TGTGCCAGCACTGGGGGGGGAGATTCCACCGGGGAGCTGTTTTTT. As protein: CASTGGGDSTGELFF. The chain employs TRBV27 and TRBJ2-2; 7 nucleotides match TRBD2. This CDR3 has 15 amino acids. The ends lost 7 bases at V and 4 bases at J; junction bases unmatched: 9. Germline V gene sequence: CDR1 MNHEY, CDR2 SMNVEV (reference sequence).

The V gene is TRBV12-3 or TRBV12-4, the J gene TRBJ1-1; 9 bases are a match to TRBD1. Germline trimming cut 6 bases from V and 1 base from J; bases unmatched to any gene: 9. The CDR3 covers 16 residues. In DNA, the CDR3 is TGTGCCAGCAGCCCAGACAGGGGGAGTTCGAACACTGAAGCTTTCTTT. Translation gives CASSPDRGSSNTEAFF.